At least ten counts were recorded for the clone carrying this TCR beta chain. What it recognizes is unknown. This record comes from a study of T-cell reconstitution after alpha-beta-depleted transplantation in children. Whole-study findings and limits: T-cell counts and diversity at one year following transplant were attributed mainly to newly produced T cells. By about two months after transplant, alpha-beta T cells reportedly arose from several hundred graft clones that had expanded. From surviving recipient T cells and thymic progenitors came the high day-60 TCRbeta diversity observed in some patients.

The V and J ends lost 1 base and 4 bases, in that order; junction bases with no gene match: 4. Germline-derived CDR1 and CDR2 are SQVTM and ANQGSEA. The CDR3 runs to 14 residues. This sample's TCRbeta library carried unique molecular identifier barcodes. TCRdb analysed the PCR reads with MiXCR anew, one entry per CDR3 protein. The sample records 200,000 to 250,000 distinct CDR3 sequences, around 7.8% being singletons. The specimen was PBMCs, mostly from graft donor cells, collected 180 days after TCRalphabeta/CD19-depleted stem cell transplant. The chain carries TRBV29-1 and TRBJ2-7; TRBD1 matches at 10 bases. This receptor was identified in a male patient between 5 and 17 years old who had a stem cell transplant for acute lymphoblastic leukemia, so the T cells may come from the graft donor. CDR3 DNA: TGCAGCGTTGAAGGGGACAGGGGCCGGTACGAGCAGTACTTC. Its translation is CSVEGDRGRYEQYF.